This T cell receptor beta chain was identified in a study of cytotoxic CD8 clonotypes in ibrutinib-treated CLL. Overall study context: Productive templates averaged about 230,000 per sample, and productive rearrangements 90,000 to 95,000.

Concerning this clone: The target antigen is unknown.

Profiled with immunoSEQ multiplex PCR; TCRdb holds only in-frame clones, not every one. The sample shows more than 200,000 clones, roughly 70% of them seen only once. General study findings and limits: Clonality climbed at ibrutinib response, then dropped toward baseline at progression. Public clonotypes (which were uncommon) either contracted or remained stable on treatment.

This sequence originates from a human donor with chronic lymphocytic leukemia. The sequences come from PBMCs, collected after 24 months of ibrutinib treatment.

The CDR3 loop is CASRLHYEQYF. The CDR3 DNA reads TGTGCCAGCAGATTACACTACGAGCAGTACTTC. The chain carries TRBV5-6 and TRBJ2-7, with D uncertain. Germline V gives CDR1 SGHDT, CDR2 YYEEEE. The V and J ends lost 5 bases and 3 bases respectively, with 6 bases between them. The CDR3 covers 11 residues.